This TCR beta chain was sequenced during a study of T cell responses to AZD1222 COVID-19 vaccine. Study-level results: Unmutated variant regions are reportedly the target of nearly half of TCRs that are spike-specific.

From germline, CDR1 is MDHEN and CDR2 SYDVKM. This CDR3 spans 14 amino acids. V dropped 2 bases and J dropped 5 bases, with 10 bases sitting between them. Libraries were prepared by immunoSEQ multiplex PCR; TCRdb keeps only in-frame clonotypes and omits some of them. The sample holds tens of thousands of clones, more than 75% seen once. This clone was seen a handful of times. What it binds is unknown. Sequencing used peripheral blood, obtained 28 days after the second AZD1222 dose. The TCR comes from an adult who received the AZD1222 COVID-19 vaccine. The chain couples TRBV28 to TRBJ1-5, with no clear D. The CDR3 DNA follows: TGTGCCAGCAGTTTACGGACCGTCCATCAGCCCCAGCATTTT. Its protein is CASSLRTVHQPQHF. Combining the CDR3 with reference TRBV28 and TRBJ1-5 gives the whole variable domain DVKVTQSSRYLVKRTGEKVFLECVQDMDHENMFWYRQDPGLGLRLIYFSYDVKMKEKGDIPEGYSVSREKKERFSLILESASTNQTSMYLCASSLRTVHQPQHFGDGTRLSIL.